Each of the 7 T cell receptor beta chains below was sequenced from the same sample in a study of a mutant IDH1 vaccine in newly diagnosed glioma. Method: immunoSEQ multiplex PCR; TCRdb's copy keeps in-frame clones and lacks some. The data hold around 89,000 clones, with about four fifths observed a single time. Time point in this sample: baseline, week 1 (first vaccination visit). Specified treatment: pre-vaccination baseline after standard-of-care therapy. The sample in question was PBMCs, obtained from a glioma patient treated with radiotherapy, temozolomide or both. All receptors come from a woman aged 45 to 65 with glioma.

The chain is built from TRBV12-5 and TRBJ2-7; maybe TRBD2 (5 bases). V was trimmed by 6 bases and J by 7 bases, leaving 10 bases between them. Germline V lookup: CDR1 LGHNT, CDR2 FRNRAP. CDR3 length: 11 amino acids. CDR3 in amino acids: CASGRGQEQYF. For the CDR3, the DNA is TGTGCTAGTGGACGAGGGCAGGAGCAGTACTTC.

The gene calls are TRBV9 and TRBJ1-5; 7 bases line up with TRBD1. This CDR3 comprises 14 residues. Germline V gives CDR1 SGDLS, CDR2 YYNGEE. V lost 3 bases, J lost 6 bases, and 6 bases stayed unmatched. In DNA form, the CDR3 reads TGTGCCAGCAGCGACCAGGGGGTTCGTCAGCCCCAGCATTTT. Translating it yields CASSDQGVRQPQHF.

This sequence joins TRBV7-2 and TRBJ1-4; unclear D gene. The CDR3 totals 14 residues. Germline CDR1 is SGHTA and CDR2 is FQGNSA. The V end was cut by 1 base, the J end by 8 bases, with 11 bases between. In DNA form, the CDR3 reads TGTGCCAGCAGCTTAGACGGGAGGATAGAAAAACTGTTTTTT. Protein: CASSLDGRIEKLFF.

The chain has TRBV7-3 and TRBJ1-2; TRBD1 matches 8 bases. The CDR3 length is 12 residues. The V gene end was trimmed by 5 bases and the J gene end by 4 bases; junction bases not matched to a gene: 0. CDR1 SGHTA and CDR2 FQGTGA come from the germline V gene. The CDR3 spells CASSGQGYGYTF. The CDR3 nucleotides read TGTGCCAGCAGCGGACAGGGCTATGGCTACACCTTC. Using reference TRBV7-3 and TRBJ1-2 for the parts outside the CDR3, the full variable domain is GAGVSQTPSNKVTEKGKYVELRCDPISGHTALYWYRQSLGQGPEFLIYFQGTGAADDSGLPNDRFFAVRPEGSVSTLKIQRTERGDSAVYLCASSGQGYGYTFGSGTRLTVV.

CDR3 amino acids: CASSPRAGGLTEAFF. CDR3 bases: TGTGCCAGCTCACCACGGGCAGGGGGCCTCACTGAAGCTTTCTTT. The V call is TRBV18, the J call TRBJ1-1; 8 bases match TRBD1. Germline V gene sequence: CDR1 KGHSH, CDR2 LQKENI. Trimming at V came to 1 base and at J to 4 bases, leaving 5 bases not matched to a gene. The CDR3 covers 15 residues. The whole variable domain, filled in from reference TRBV18 and TRBJ1-1, reads NAGVMQNPRHLVRRRGQEARLRCSPMKGHSHVYWYRQLPEEGLKFMVYLQKENIIDESGMPKERFSAEFPKEGPSILRIQQVVRGDSAAYFCASSPRAGGLTEAFFGQGTRLTVV.

The CDR3 is CASSFSGGGSYEQYF. The CDR3, as DNA: TGTGCCAGCAGCTTTAGCGGGGGGGGGTCCTACGAGCAGTACTTC. The genes are TRBV5-4 and TRBJ2-7; 11 nucleotides align to TRBD2. Per germline, CDR1 SGHNT and CDR2 YYREEE (reference sequence). The CDR3 loop spans 15 amino acids. V lost 2 bases, J lost 1 base, and 2 bases stayed unmatched.

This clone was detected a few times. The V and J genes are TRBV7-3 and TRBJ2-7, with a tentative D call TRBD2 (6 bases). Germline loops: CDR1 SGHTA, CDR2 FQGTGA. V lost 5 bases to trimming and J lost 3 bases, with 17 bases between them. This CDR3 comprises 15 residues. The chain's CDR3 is CASSKAGQASYEQYF. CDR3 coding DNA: TGTGCCAGCAGCAAGGCGGGGCAGGCAAGCTACGAGCAGTACTTC.